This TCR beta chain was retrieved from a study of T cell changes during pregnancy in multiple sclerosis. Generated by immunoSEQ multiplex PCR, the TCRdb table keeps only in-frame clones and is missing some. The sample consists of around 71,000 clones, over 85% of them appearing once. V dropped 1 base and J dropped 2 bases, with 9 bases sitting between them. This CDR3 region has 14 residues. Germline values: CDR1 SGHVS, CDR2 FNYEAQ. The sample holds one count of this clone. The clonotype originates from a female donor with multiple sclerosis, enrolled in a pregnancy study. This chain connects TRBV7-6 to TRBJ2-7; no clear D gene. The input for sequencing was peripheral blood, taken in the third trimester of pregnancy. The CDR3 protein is CASSLEAGTYEQYF. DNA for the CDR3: TGTGCCAGCAGCTTAGAGGCAGGTACCTACGAGCAGTACTTC.